The following is a T cell receptor (beta chain) sequence with its context. The antigen is unknown. TCRdb's table, derived via immunoSEQ multiplex PCR, lists solely in-frame clones and lacks some. Among over a million clones listed, less than 99% were seen once. From germline, CDR1 is KGHSH and CDR2 LQKENI. Trimming stripped 2 bases from V and 6 bases from J, with 20 bases between. This CDR3 has 16 residues. The sample belongs to a study of shared clonotypes between healthy human individuals. Study-level points and caveats: Clonotypes that were shared across a handful of donors made up approximately 5.1% of naive CD4 clonotypes. Clonotypes which were not shared had lower generation probabilities than clonotypes that all four donors shared.

The sequencing sample was made of naive CD4+ T cells sorted from blood. Described subset: CD45RA+ positively selected. The receptor comes from a man younger than 45 in good health. This chain links TRBV18 with TRBJ2-7; D is unresolved. The CDR3 here is CASSPSWVQSGSEQYF. The CDR3 nucleotides read TGTGCCAGCTCACCATCTTGGGTCCAGTCTGGGTCCGAGCAGTACTTC.